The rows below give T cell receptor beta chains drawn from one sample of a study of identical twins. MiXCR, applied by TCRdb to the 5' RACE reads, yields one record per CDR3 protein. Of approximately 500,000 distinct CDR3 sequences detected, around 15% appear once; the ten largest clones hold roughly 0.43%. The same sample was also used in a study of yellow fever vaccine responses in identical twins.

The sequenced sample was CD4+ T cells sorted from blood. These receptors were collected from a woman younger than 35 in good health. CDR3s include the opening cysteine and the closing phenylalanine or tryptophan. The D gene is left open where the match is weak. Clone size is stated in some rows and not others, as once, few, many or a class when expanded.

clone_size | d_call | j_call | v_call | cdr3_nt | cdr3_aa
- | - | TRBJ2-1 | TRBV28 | TGTGCCAGCAGTTTATCCCTTATGGCCAACAATGAGCAGTTCTTC | CASSLSLMANNEQFF
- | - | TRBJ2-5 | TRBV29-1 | TGCAGCGTTGCGTCGATCCCCAGTGGTGTTGGGACCCAGTACTTC | CSVASIPSGVGTQYF
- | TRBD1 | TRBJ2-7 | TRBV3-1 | TGTGTCAGCAGCGGACAGGGTGGGTACGAGCAGTACTTC | CVSSGQGGYEQYF
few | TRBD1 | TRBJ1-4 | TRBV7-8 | TGTGCCAGCAAGTTAGGGACAGGACCTAATGAAAAACTGTTTTTT | CASKLGTGPNEKLFF
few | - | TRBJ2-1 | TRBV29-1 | TGCAGCGTTGAAGGGTTGCGGGAAGGGTCCTACAATGAGCAGTTCTTC | CSVEGLREGSYNEQFF
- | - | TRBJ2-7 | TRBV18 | TGTGCCAGCTCACCCCCGGGGAAGGGTTCGTACGAGCAGTACTTC | CASSPPGKGSYEQYF
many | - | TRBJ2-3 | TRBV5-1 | TGTGCCAGCAGCTTCAGTGGAAGCACAGATACGCAGTATTTT | CASSFSGSTDTQYF
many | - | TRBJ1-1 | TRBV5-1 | TGCGCCAGCAGCTTGTATGGGCAGGGAGCCATGAACACTGAAGCTTTCTTT | CASSLYGQGAMNTEAFF
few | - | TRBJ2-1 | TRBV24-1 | TGTGCCACCAATGTCACAGAGCAGTTCTTC | CATNVTEQFF
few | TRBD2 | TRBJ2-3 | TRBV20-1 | TGCAGTGCTAGACTAGCGGGAGCAGATACGCAGTATTTT | CSARLAGADTQYF
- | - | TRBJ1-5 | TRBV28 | TGTGCCAGCAGTTTGATGAGTGGGTTAGGCAATCAGCCCCAGCATTTT | CASSLMSGLGNQPQHF
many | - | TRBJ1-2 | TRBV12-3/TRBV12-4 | TGTGCCAGCAGTTTCTGGGGCTTCTGGTATGGCTACACCTTC | CASSFWGFWYGYTF
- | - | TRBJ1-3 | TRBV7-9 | TGTGCCAGCAGCCCCCTAGCAAACACCATATATTTT | CASSPLANTIYF
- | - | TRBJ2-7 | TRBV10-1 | TGCGCCAACTTAGCGGAGAGCTACGAGCAGTACTTC | CANLAESYEQYF
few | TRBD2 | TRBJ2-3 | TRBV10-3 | TGTGCCATCCAGTGGGGTCCCTCAAGACTAGCGGGCACAGATACGCAGTATTTT | CAIQWGPSRLAGTDTQYF
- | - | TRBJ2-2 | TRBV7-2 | TGTGCCAGCACCAATCAGGGCACCGGGGAGCTGTTTTTT | CASTNQGTGELFF
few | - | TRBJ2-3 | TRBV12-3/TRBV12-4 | TGTGCCAGCAGTTCGAGCCGGAACGGAGATACGCAGTATTTT | CASSSSRNGDTQYF
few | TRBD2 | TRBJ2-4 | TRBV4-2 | TGTGCCAGCAGCCAAGATCCACTAGCGGGCTCAAAAAACATTCAGTACTTC | CASSQDPLAGSKNIQYF
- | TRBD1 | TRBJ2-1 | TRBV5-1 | TGCGCCAGCAGCTTGGGTAAGGGACAGGGGGCCCATGAGCAGTTCTTC | CASSLGKGQGAHEQFF
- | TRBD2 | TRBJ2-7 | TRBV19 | TGTGCCAGTAGCCTACTAGCGGGGCCCTTCTACGAGCAGTACTTC | CASSLLAGPFYEQYF
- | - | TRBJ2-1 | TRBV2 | TGTGCCAGCAGTGAAGCGCTTCAGTGGGACGAGCAGTTCTTC | CASSEALQWDEQFF
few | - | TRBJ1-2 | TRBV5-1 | TGCGCCAGCAGCTTGAGGGGGGAGTTAGCTAACTATGGCTACACCTTC | CASSLRGELANYGYTF
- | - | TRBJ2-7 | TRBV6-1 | TGTGCCAGCAGTCTTTGGGGGGCAGGGTCAGGCGAGCAGTACTTC | CASSLWGAGSGEQYF
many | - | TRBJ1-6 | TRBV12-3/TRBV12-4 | TGTGCCAGCAGACTCGACCAGGTCGTTTCCTATAATTCACCCCTCCACTTT | CASRLDQVVSYNSPLHF
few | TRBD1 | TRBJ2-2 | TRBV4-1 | TGCGCCAGCAGCCAAGGGGGACAGGGTTTAACCGGGGAGCTGTTTTTT | CASSQGGQGLTGELFF
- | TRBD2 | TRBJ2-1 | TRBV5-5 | TGTGCCAGCAGCTTGGATAGCGGGGGGGTATACAATGAGCAGTTCTTC | CASSLDSGGVYNEQFF
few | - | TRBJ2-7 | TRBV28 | TGTGCCAGCAGTTTATCGGTGGTCCCCAACTACGAGCAGTACTTC | CASSLSVVPNYEQYF
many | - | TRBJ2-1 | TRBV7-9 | TGTGCCAGCGGGGTGAATGAGCAGTTCTTC | CASGVNEQFF
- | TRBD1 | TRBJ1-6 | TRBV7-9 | TGTGCCAGCAACGGGGACAGGGCTTCACCCCTCCACTTT | CASNGDRASPLHF
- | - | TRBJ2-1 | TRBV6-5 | TGTGCCAGCAGTTCTACTAGGGGGGGCAATGAGCAGTTCTTC | CASSSTRGGNEQFF
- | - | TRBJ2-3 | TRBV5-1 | TGCGCCAGCAAAGCAGTCGATACGCAGTATTTT | CASKAVDTQYF
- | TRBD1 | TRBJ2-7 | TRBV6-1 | TGTGCCAGCAGGGACAGGGGTTCGGGGGAGCAGTACTTC | CASRDRGSGEQYF
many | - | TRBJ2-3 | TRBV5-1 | TGCGCCAGCAGCTTGGATGGGAAAAGCACAGATACGCAGTATTTT | CASSLDGKSTDTQYF
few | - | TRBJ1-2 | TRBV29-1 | TGCAGCGCTATATCTCAGGGAAACGGCTACACCTTC | CSAISQGNGYTF
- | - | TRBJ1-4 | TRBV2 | TGTGCCAGCAGAGGAATTGAGGAAAAACTGTTTTTT | CASRGIEEKLFF
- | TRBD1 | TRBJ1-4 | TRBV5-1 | TGCGCCAGCAGCCCCCCGGACAGGATTAATGAAAAACTGTTTTTT | CASSPPDRINEKLFF
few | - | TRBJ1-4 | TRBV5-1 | TGCGCCAGCAGCTTGGAGATAGGAACTAATGAAAAACTGTTTTTT | CASSLEIGTNEKLFF